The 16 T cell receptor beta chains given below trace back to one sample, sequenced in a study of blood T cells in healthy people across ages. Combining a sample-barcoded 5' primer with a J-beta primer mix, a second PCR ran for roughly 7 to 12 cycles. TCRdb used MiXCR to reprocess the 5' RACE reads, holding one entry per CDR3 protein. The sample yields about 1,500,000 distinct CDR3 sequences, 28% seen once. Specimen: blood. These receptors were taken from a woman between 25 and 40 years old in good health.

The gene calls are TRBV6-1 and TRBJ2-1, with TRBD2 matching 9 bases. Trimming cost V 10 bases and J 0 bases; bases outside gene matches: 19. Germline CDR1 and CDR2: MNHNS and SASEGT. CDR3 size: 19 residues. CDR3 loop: CATPRGLAGLVNSYNEQFF. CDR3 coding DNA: TGTGCCACACCCCGTGGGCTAGCGGGGCTGGTTAACTCCTACAATGAGCAGTTCTTC.

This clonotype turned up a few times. CDR3 nucleotide sequence: TGCAGTGCCCCGGGGACAGGGAATGAAAAACTGTTTTTT. As protein: CSAPGTGNEKLFF. V is TRBV20-1 and J is TRBJ1-4; 9 bases match TRBD1. This CDR3 region has 13 residues. Losses at the gene ends were 6 bases for V and 5 bases for J; bases not matched to a gene: 4. In germline, CDR1 is DFQATT, CDR2 SNEGSKA (reference sequence).

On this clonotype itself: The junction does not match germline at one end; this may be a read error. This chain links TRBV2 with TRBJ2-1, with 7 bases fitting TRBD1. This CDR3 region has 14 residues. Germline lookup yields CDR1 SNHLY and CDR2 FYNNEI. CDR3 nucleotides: TGTGCCGGCAGTGAAGCGCAGGGGGACAATGAGCAGTTCTTC. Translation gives CAGSEAQGDNEQFF. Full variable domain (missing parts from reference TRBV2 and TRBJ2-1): EPEVTQTPSHQVTQMGQEVILRCVPISNHLYFYWYRQILGQKVEFLVSFYNNEISEKSEIFDDQFSVERPDGSNFTLKIRSTKLEDSAMYFCAGSEAQGDNEQFFGPGTRLTVL.

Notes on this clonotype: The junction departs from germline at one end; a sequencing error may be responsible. The CDR3 is CASSRSLGDERFF. CDR3 coding DNA: TGTGCCAGCAGCCGAAGCTTAGGGGATGAGCGGTTCTTC. This chain joins TRBV7-9 and TRBJ2-1; TRBD1 is a possible D gene (5 bases). The CDR3 has 13 amino acids. The germline gives CDR1 SEHNR, CDR2 FQNEAQ (reference sequence).

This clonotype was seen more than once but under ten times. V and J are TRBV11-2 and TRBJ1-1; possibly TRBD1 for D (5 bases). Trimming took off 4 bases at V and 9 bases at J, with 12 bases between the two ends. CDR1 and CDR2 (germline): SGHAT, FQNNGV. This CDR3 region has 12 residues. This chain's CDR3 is CASSWDGDKAFF. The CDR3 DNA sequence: TGTGCCAGCAGCTGGGACGGGGATAAAGCTTTCTTT.

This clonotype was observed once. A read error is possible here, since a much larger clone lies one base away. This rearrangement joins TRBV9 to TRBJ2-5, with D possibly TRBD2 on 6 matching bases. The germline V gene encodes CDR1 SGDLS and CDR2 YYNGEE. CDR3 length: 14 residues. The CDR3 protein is CASSVAGLQEAQYF. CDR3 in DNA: TGTGCCAGCAGCGTAGCAGGACTACAAGAGGCCCAGTACTTC.

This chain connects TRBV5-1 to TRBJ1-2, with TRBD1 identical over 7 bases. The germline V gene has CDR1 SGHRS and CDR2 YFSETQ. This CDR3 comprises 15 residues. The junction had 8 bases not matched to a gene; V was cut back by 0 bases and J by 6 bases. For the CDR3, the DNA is TGCGCCAGCAGCTTGGATTGGGGGACAGACGATGGCTACACCTTC. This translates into CASSLDWGTDDGYTF.

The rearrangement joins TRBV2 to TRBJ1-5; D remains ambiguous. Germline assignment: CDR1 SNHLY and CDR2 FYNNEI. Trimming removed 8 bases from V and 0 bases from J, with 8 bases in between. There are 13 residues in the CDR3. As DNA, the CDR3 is TGTGCCAGCGCAGATAATAGCAATCAGCCCCAGCATTTT. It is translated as CASADNSNQPQHF.

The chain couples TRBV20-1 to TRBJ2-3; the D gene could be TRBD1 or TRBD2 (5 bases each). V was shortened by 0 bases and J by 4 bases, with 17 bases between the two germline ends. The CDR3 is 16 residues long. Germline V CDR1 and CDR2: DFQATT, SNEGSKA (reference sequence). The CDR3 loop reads CSARDSRVNGADTQYF. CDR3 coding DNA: TGCAGTGCTAGAGACTCCAGGGTTAACGGGGCAGATACGCAGTATTTT.

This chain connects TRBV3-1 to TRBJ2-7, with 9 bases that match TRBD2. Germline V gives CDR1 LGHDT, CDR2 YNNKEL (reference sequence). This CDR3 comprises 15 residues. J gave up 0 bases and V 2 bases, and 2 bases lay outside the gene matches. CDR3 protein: CASSQSSGISYEQYF. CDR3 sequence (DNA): TGTGCCAGCAGCCAATCTAGCGGGATCTCCTACGAGCAGTACTTC.

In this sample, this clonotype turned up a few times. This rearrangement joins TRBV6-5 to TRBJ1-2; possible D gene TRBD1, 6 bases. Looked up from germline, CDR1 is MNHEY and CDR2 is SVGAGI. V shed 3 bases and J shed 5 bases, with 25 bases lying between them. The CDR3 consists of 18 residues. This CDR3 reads CASSYGSPDGGLAYGYTF. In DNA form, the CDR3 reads TGTGCCAGCAGTTATGGGTCACCAGATGGGGGGCTCGCATATGGCTACACCTTC.

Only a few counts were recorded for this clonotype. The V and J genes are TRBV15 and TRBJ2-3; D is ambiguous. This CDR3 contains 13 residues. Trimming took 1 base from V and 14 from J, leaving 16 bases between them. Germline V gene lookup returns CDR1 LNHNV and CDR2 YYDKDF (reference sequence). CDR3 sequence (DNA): TGTGCCACCAGCAGAGCCTTAGCCGAGACCACGTATTTT. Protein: CATSRALAETTYF.

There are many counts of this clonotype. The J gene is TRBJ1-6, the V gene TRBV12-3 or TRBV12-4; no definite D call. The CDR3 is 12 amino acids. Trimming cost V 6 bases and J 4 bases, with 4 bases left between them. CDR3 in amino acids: CASSDYNSPLHF. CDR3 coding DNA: TGTGCCAGCAGCGATTATAATTCACCCCTCCACTTT.

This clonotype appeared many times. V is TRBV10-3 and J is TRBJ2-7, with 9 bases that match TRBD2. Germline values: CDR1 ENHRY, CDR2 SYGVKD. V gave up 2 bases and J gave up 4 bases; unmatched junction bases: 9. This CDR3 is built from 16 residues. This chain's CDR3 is CAISEVKSLAGYEQYF. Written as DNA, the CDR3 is TGTGCCATCAGTGAGGTTAAAAGTCTAGCGGGGTACGAGCAGTACTTC.

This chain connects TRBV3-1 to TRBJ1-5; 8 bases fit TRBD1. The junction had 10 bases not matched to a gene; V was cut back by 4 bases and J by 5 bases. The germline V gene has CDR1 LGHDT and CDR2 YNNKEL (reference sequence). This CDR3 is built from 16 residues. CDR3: CASSPGTGQWHQPQHF. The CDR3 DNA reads TGTGCCAGCAGCCCCGGGACAGGACAGTGGCATCAGCCCCAGCATTTT. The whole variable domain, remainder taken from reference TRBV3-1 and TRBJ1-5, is DTAVSQTPKYLVTQMGNDKSIKCEQNLGHDTMYWYKQDSKKFLKIMFSYNNKELIINETVPNRFSPKSPDKAHLNLHINSLELGDSAVYFCASSPGTGQWHQPQHFGDGTRLSIL.

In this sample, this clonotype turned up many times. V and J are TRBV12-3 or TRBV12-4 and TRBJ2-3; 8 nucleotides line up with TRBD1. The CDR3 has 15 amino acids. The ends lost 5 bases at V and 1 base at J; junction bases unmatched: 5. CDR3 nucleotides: TGTGCCAGCAGTCTGGACAGGGTAGGCACAGATACGCAGTATTTT. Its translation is CASSLDRVGTDTQYF.